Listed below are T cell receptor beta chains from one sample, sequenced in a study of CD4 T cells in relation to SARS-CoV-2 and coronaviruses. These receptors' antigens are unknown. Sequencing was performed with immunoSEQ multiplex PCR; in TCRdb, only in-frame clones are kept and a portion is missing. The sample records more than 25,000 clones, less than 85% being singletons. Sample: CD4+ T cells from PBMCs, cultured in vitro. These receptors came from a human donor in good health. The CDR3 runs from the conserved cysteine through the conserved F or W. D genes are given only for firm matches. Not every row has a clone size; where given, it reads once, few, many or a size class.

cdr3_nt: TGCAGCGTTGAATTGACAGGGCATCATGAAAAACTGTTTTTT
cdr3_aa: CSVELTGHHEKLFF
v_call: TRBV29-1
j_call: TRBJ1-4
clone_size: -
d_call: TRBD1

cdr3_nt: TGTGCCAGCAGTGTTGAAGGGGTTACCGGGGAGCTGTTTTTT
cdr3_aa: CASSVEGVTGELFF
v_call: TRBV2
j_call: TRBJ2-2
clone_size: -
d_call: -

cdr3_nt: TGTGCCAGCAGTACGGACAGGAAGAACACTGAAGCTTTCTTT
cdr3_aa: CASSTDRKNTEAFF
v_call: TRBV2
j_call: TRBJ1-1
clone_size: -
d_call: TRBD1

cdr3_nt: TGTGCCAGCAGCACCCCCGGGGGCTACACTGAAGCTTTCTTT
cdr3_aa: CASSTPGGYTEAFF
v_call: TRBV5-5
j_call: TRBJ1-1
clone_size: -
d_call: -

cdr3_nt: TGTGCCAGCAGTTTCGTTTCGGGCGTTACGGGCTACACCTTC
cdr3_aa: CASSFVSGVTGYTF
v_call: TRBV6-5
j_call: TRBJ1-2
clone_size: few
d_call: -

cdr3_nt: TGTGCCAGTAGTTTCTCACGGGACAGGGGGCGAAGGACCGGGGAGCTGTTTTTT
cdr3_aa: CASSFSRDRGRRTGELFF
v_call: TRBV19
j_call: TRBJ2-2
clone_size: -
d_call: TRBD1

cdr3_nt: TGTGCCAGCAGCTTGCAGGGGGTCGGGACCCAGTACTTC
cdr3_aa: CASSLQGVGTQYF
v_call: TRBV7-2
j_call: TRBJ2-5
clone_size: -
d_call: TRBD1

cdr3_nt: TGTGCCGCTCAGGAGTCCTATAATTCACCCCTCCACTTT
cdr3_aa: CAAQESYNSPLHF
v_call: TRBV19
j_call: TRBJ1-6
clone_size: -
d_call: -

cdr3_nt: TGCGCCAGCAGCCCGGGAGGACAGGGGAAAACTGAAGCTTTCTTT
cdr3_aa: CASSPGGQGKTEAFF
v_call: TRBV4-1
j_call: TRBJ1-1
clone_size: -
d_call: TRBD1

cdr3_nt: TGCAGCGTTTGTTACAGGGGGACAGATACGCAGTATTTT
cdr3_aa: CSVCYRGTDTQYF
v_call: TRBV29-1
j_call: TRBJ2-3
clone_size: -
d_call: TRBD1

cdr3_nt: TGCGCCAGCAGCCAAGGGCCCCTGGTTGCACAGAGAGATACGCAGTATTTT
cdr3_aa: CASSQGPLVAQRDTQYF
v_call: TRBV4-1
j_call: TRBJ2-3
clone_size: -
d_call: -

cdr3_nt: TGTGCCTGGACCCGGAGAAGTGGAAACACCATATATTTT
cdr3_aa: CAWTRRSGNTIYF
v_call: TRBV30
j_call: TRBJ1-3
clone_size: few
d_call: -